This T cell receptor (beta chain) was retrieved from a study of blood T cell repertoires in COVID-19. Study at large: Italy, Spain and the United States were the sources of the convalescent and acute COVID-19 samples.

The germline gives CDR1 SGHNT, CDR2 YYREEE (reference sequence). V dropped 4 bases and J dropped 5 bases, with 12 bases sitting between them. This CDR3 has 13 residues. In the authors' workflow: Reference gene primer amplification yielded estimated nucleated cell counts. Repertoires were generated with immunoSEQ multiplex PCR, while TCRdb's copy carries only in-frame clones and drops some. V and J calls and clone size come straight from that table; D and trimming were deduced from the DNA. This sample has about 150,000 clones, with almost 80% found just once. The receptor's source is a man aged 50 to 59 with active or convalescent COVID-19. Material: peripheral blood. This rearrangement joins TRBV5-4 to TRBJ2-5; D remains unclear. CDR3 region: CASSVGASETQYF. CDR3 coding DNA: TGTGCCAGCAGCGTCGGTGCATCGGAGACCCAGTACTTC.